The entry below describes one T cell receptor (beta chain). Antigen unknown. This entry belongs to a study of radiation and T cells in renal cell carcinoma. Study overall: Nephrectomy followed 15 Gy stereotactic body radiation by 4 weeks.

Specified time point: baseline pretreatment blood. As for treatment: 15 Gy SBRT to primary tumor, nephrectomy 4 weeks later. Blood was sampled at baseline, 2 weeks and 4 weeks after SBRT. Overall study findings and caveats: Pretreatment tumor biopsies were lacking, so baseline clonotypes are unknown.

Measured with immunoSEQ multiplex PCR; TCRdb has only the in-frame clones, and not every one. The table shows more than 75,000 clones, with about 79% occurring only once. V was pared by 0 bases and J by 2 bases, with 11 bases between. The CDR3 consists of 15 residues. The V gene's germline CDR1 is MGHRA and CDR2 YSYEKL. This sequence joins TRBV4-1 and TRBJ2-7, with D tentatively TRBD1 (6 bases). The clonotype originates from a man in his fifties or sixties with renal cell carcinoma. The sequences come from blood, collected from a patient whose treatment included radiotherapy and nephrectomy. DNA for the CDR3: TGCGCCAGCAGCCAAGACGGGACACCGACCTACGAGCAGTACTTC. Translation: CASSQDGTPTYEQYF.